The 13 T cell receptor beta chains presented below share a single source sample, sequenced in a study of blood T cell repertoires in COVID-19 (dated by TCRdb to 2019 to 2021). Libraries were constructed by the immunoSEQ multiplex PCR assay. TCRdb stores this immuneACCESS table with in-frame sequences only. Part of the clones is absent; in the studies checked, under half of the shortfall reflects unresolved V genes, and no reason is known for the rest. Counted in this sample were almost 500,000 clones; 88% of them appeared once. Roughly 8.5% of the sample comes from the top ten. The specimen was PBMCs or T cells enriched from blood (not recorded which). These TCRs come from a woman aged 60-75 years who had recovered from COVID-19.

The rearrangement links TRBV4-1 to TRBJ1-4; TRBD1 matches at 7 bases. Per the germline V gene, CDR1 is MGHRA and CDR2 is YSYEKL. V lost 8 bases to trimming and J lost 7 bases; unmatched junction nucleotides: 10. The CDR3 extends over 14 amino acids. CDR3 region: CASAPGGLGEKLFF. The CDR3 DNA sequence: TGCGCCAGCGCCCCAGGGGGGTTAGGTGAAAAACTGTTTTTT.

This CDR3 reads CATSERDSTDTQYF. The CDR3 DNA follows: TGTGCCACCAGTGAGCGGGACAGCACAGATACGCAGTATTTT. The chain employs TRBV24-1 and TRBJ2-3; tentatively, D is TRBD2 (6 bases). Per germline, CDR1 KGHDR and CDR2 SFDVKD. This CDR3 region has 14 residues. V was trimmed by 4 bases and J by 0 bases, leaving 7 bases between them.

Only one count was recorded for this clone. CDR3 loop: CASSSGQAPNSPLHF. The CDR3 nucleotides read TGTGCCAGCAGTTCAGGACAGGCCCCTAATTCACCCCTCCACTTT. This sequence joins TRBV21-1 and TRBJ1-6; TRBD1 is the table's D call and was not checked against the DNA. TRBV21-1 is recorded as a pseudogene. This CDR3 region has 15 residues.

The chain combines TRBV12-3 or TRBV12-4 with TRBJ2-3; D not resolved. V lost 6 bases and J 2 bases, leaving 6 bases between the germline ends. This CDR3 spans 12 amino acids. CDR3 in DNA: TGTGCCAGCAGCCAGAACACAGATACGCAGTATTTT. Translating gives CASSQNTDTQYF.

The chain couples TRBV19 to TRBJ1-1; TRBD1 agrees at 9 bases. V shed 8 bases and J 1 base; nucleotides not matched to a gene: 11. CDR1 is LNHDA and CDR2 is SQIVND in the germline V gene (reference sequence). This CDR3 is 16 amino acids long. The CDR3 region is CASSEPGTGRNTEAFF. CDR3 nucleotides: TGTGCCAGTTCGGAACCCGGGACAGGGAGGAACACTGAAGCTTTCTTT.

This clone was seen just once. V is TRBV12-3 or TRBV12-4 and J is TRBJ1-1; no clear D. Trimming left V 5 bases short and J 1 base short, with 8 bases between. This CDR3 is built from 13 residues. In nucleotides, the CDR3 is TGTGCCAGCAGTGTACAGCCGAACACTGAAGCTTTCTTT. It specifies CASSVQPNTEAFF.

The rearrangement joins TRBV3-1 (or the pseudogene TRBV3-2) to TRBJ2-1; 15 bases line up with TRBD2. The CDR3 contains 17 residues. Losses at the gene ends were 1 base for V and 8 bases for J; bases not matched to a gene: 6. Germline lookup yields CDR1 LGHDT and CDR2 YNNKEL (reference sequence). The CDR3 DNA sequence: TGTGCCAGCAGCCAAGGGACTAGCGGGGGGGCCGTCGATGAGCAGTTCTTC. Its protein is CASSQGTSGGAVDEQFF.

The chain is built from TRBV27 and TRBJ2-2; TRBD1 matches 8 bases. Per germline, CDR1 MNHEY and CDR2 SMNVEV (reference sequence). The V gene end was trimmed by 5 bases and the J gene end by 4 bases; junction bases not matched to a gene: 9. The CDR3 has 16 residues. CDR3 residues: CASSTRTGTGTGELFF. CDR3 DNA: TGTGCCAGCAGTACACGGACAGGGACGGGCACCGGGGAGCTGTTTTTT.

The chain joins TRBV27 to TRBJ1-3; D is unresolved. CDR1 MNHEY and CDR2 SMNVEV come from the germline V gene (reference sequence). With 5 bases removed from V and 5 bases from J, the gap between germline ends came to 10 bases. The CDR3 sequence is 13 residues long. The chain's CDR3 is CASSEGKRNTIYF. CDR3 DNA sequence: TGTGCCAGCAGTGAGGGAAAGCGAAACACCATATATTTT.

The V and J genes are TRBV29-1 and TRBJ2-1; possibly TRBD2 for D (6 bases). The CDR3 length is 13 residues. Trimming took off 7 bases at V and 4 bases at J, with 14 bases between the two ends. CDR1 and CDR2 (germline): SQVTM, ANQGSEA. CDR3: CSAERVLYNEQFF. DNA for the CDR3: TGCAGCGCTGAGCGGGTGTTATACAATGAGCAGTTCTTC.

V is TRBV6-1 and J is TRBJ2-7, with TRBD1 as a possible D gene (5 bases). V shed 4 bases and J shed 3 bases, with 22 bases lying between them. Germline CDR1 MNHNS, CDR2 SASEGT. The CDR3 spans 17 residues. CDR3 in DNA: TGTGCCAGCAGTGCCTACCTGGGGCAGCTGACTGACTACGAGCAGTACGTC. Protein: CASSAYLGQLTDYEQYV.

The gene calls are TRBV6-5 and TRBJ1-1, with 8 bases fitting TRBD1. V shed 7 bases, J shed 4 bases, and the junction held 5 bases outside the gene matches. CDR1 and CDR2 from the germline V gene are MNHEY and SVGAGI. This CDR3 has 13 residues. The DNA for the CDR3 is TGTGCCAGCAAAATTACAGGGGGCACTGAAGCTTTCTTT. Amino acids: CASKITGGTEAFF.

V gene TRBV19 combines with J gene TRBJ2-1, with unresolved D. CDR1 is LNHDA, CDR2 SQIVND, per germline (reference sequence). The CDR3 totals 15 residues. V lost 6 bases and J 0 bases, leaving 12 bases between the germline ends. Here the CDR3 reads CASREKQSSYNEQFF. CDR3 DNA sequence: TGTGCCAGTAGGGAAAAACAGAGCTCCTACAATGAGCAGTTCTTC.